This T cell receptor (beta chain) was found in a study of cytomegalovirus exposure and HLA in healthy donors. Clones were read by immunoSEQ multiplex PCR, and TCRdb kept only the in-frame ones, dropping some. The table lists some 98,000 clones, about 88% of them singletons. Germline V gene sequence: CDR1 SGHTA, CDR2 FQGNSA. The CDR3 runs to 14 residues. V lost 2 bases, J lost 3 bases, and 4 bases stayed unmatched. This clone was seen only once. Material for sequencing was PBMCs. The chain carries TRBV7-2 and TRBJ2-7; TRBD2 agrees at 7 bases. This clonotype was obtained from a man between 18 and 29 years old in good health and CMV-seropositive. The CDR3 is CASSLPGTNYEQYF. The CDR3 nucleotides read TGTGCCAGCAGCTTACCCGGGACTAACTACGAGCAGTACTTC. Combining the CDR3 with reference TRBV7-2 and TRBJ2-7 gives the whole variable domain GAGVSQSPSNKVTEKGKDVELRCDPISGHTALYWYRQSLGQGLEFLIYFQGNSAPDKSGLPSDRFSAERTGGSVSTLTIQRTQQEDSAVYLCASSLPGTNYEQYFGPGTRLTVT.